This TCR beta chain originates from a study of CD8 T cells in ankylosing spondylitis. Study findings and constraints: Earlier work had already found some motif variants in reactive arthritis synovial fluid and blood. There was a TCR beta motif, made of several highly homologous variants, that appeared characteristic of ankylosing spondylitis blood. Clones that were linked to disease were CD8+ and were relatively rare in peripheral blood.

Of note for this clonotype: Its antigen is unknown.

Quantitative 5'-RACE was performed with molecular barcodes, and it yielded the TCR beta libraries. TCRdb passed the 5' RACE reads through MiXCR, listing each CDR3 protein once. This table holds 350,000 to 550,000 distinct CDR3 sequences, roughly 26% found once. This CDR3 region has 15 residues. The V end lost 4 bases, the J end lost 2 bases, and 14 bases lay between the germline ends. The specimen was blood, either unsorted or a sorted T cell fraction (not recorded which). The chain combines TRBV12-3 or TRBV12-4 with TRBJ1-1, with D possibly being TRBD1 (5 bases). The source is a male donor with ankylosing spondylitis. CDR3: CASSSYTGENTEAFF. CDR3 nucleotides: TGTGCCAGCAGTTCTTATACAGGAGAAAACACTGAAGCTTTCTTT.